A selection of T cell receptor beta chains follows, all from one sample in a study of blood T cell repertoires in COVID-19. Clones were sequenced by immunoSEQ multiplex PCR, and TCRdb holds only the in-frame ones, with some missing. The sample includes 250,000 or so clones, about 85% seen only once; the top ten take approximately 10%. What was sequenced was PBMCs or T cells enriched from blood (not recorded which). Receptors originate from a man aged 25-45 years who had recovered from COVID-19. Both conserved end residues are part of each CDR3. The D gene is left open where the match is weak. Size values are once, few and many counts, or a class for expanded clones, and some rows have none.

V gene: TRBV2; clone size: -; D gene: TRBD1; J gene: TRBJ2-2; CDR3 protein: CASSEVQGAGGELFF; CDR3 DNA: TGTGCCAGCAGTGAGGTCCAGGGGGCCGGCGGGGAGCTGTTTTTT
V gene: TRBV9; clone size: -; D gene: -; J gene: TRBJ1-5; CDR3 protein: CASSAGYSNQPQHF; CDR3 DNA: TGTGCCAGCAGCGCGGGATATAGCAATCAGCCCCAGCATTTT
V gene: TRBV5-4; clone size: -; D gene: -; J gene: TRBJ2-1; CDR3 protein: CASSQIGDLDNEQFF; CDR3 DNA: TGTGCCAGCAGCCAAATAGGGGATTTGGATAATGAGCAGTTCTTC
V gene: TRBV7-2; clone size: -; D gene: TRBD2; J gene: TRBJ2-1; CDR3 protein: CASSPTRGGANEQFF; CDR3 DNA: TGTGCCAGCAGCCCCACCCGCGGGGGGGCGAATGAGCAGTTCTTC
V gene: TRBV11-2; clone size: -; D gene: TRBD1; J gene: TRBJ1-2; CDR3 protein: CASSLGQDYGYTF; CDR3 DNA: TGTGCCAGCAGCCTAGGACAGGACTATGGCTACACCTTC
V gene: TRBV2; clone size: -; D gene: -; J gene: TRBJ2-7; CDR3 protein: CASSARLEVNEQYF; CDR3 DNA: TGTGCCAGCAGTGCGCGACTAGAAGTCAACGAGCAGTACTTC
V gene: TRBV7-9; clone size: -; D gene: TRBD2; J gene: TRBJ2-7; CDR3 protein: CASSPPLAAYEQYF; CDR3 DNA: TGTGCCAGCAGCCCACCTCTAGCGGCCTACGAGCAGTACTTC
V gene: TRBV6-5; clone size: -; D gene: -; J gene: TRBJ1-1; CDR3 protein: CASSSQKKAFF; CDR3 DNA: TGTGCCAGCAGCTCTCAGAAAAAAGCTTTCTTT
V gene: TRBV10-3; clone size: -; D gene: TRBD2; J gene: TRBJ2-3; CDR3 protein: CAISESMSGGAQDTQYF; CDR3 DNA: TGTGCCATCAGTGAGTCTATGAGCGGGGGGGCCCAAGATACGCAGTATTTT
V gene: TRBV27; clone size: -; D gene: TRBD1; J gene: TRBJ1-2; CDR3 protein: CASRGDRLTNYGYTF; CDR3 DNA: TGTGCCAGCAGAGGGGACAGACTCACTAACTATGGCTACACCTTC
V gene: TRBV5-4; clone size: -; D gene: -; J gene: TRBJ1-1; CDR3 protein: CASSSGGHLNTEAFF; CDR3 DNA: TGTGCCAGCAGCTCCGGGGGGCATTTGAACACTGAAGCTTTCTTT
V gene: TRBV7-9; clone size: -; D gene: TRBD1; J gene: TRBJ1-5; CDR3 protein: CASSLGQGINQPQHF; CDR3 DNA: TGTGCCAGCAGCTTAGGACAGGGGATAAATCAGCCCCAGCATTTT
V gene: TRBV3-1/TRBV3-2; clone size: -; D gene: TRBD1; J gene: TRBJ2-2; CDR3 protein: CASSRGQGAGGELFF; CDR3 DNA: TGTGCCAGCAGCCGGGGACAGGGGGCCGGCGGGGAGCTGTTTTTT
V gene: TRBV19; clone size: once; D gene: TRBD2; J gene: TRBJ2-1; CDR3 protein: CASSNWLADYNEQFF; CDR3 DNA: TGTGCCAGTAGTAACTGGCTAGCGGACTACAATGAGCAGTTCTTC
V gene: TRBV5-1; clone size: -; D gene: -; J gene: TRBJ1-2; CDR3 protein: CASSLAPGANYGYTF; CDR3 DNA: TGCGCCAGCAGCTTGGCTCCCGGGGCTAACTATGGCTACACCTTC
V gene: TRBV6-2/TRBV6-3; clone size: -; D gene: -; J gene: TRBJ1-1; CDR3 protein: CASSFLNTEAFF; CDR3 DNA: TGTGCCAGCAGTTTCCTTAACACTGAAGCTTTCTTT
V gene: TRBV2; clone size: -; D gene: -; J gene: TRBJ1-1; CDR3 protein: CASRPQGFSTEAFF; CDR3 DNA: TGTGCCAGCAGGCCTCAGGGGTTCAGCACTGAAGCTTTCTTT
V gene: TRBV28; clone size: once; D gene: -; J gene: TRBJ2-5; CDR3 protein: CASMQVQETQYF; CDR3 DNA: TGTGCCAGCATGCAGGTTCAAGAGACCCAGTACTTC
V gene: TRBV7-9; clone size: -; D gene: -; J gene: TRBJ1-6; CDR3 protein: CASSTTSPRGSSPLHF; CDR3 DNA: TGTGCCAGCAGCACCACCTCTCCCAGGGGAAGTTCACCCCTCCACTTT
V gene: TRBV7-9; clone size: -; D gene: TRBD2; J gene: TRBJ2-1; CDR3 protein: CASSLVAGDEQFF; CDR3 DNA: TGTGCCAGCAGCTTAGTAGCGGGAGATGAGCAGTTCTTC
V gene: TRBV7-2; clone size: -; D gene: TRBD1; J gene: TRBJ2-1; CDR3 protein: CASSFRQGNRNEQFF; CDR3 DNA: TGTGCCAGCAGCTTCAGACAGGGAAATCGTAATGAGCAGTTCTTC
V gene: TRBV13; clone size: -; D gene: -; J gene: TRBJ2-7; CDR3 protein: CASSLSSTNEQYF; CDR3 DNA: TGTGCCAGCAGCTTGAGTTCAACGAACGAGCAGTACTTC
V gene: TRBV28; clone size: -; D gene: TRBD1; J gene: TRBJ2-7; CDR3 protein: CASSLGTTGGSEQYF; CDR3 DNA: TGTGCCAGCAGTTTGGGGACTACAGGGGGCAGCGAGCAGTACTTC
V gene: TRBV11-2; clone size: -; D gene: -; J gene: TRBJ2-7; CDR3 protein: CASSSYSGLTYEQYF; CDR3 DNA: TGTGCCAGCAGCTCCTACAGCGGGCTAACTTACGAGCAGTACTTC
V gene: TRBV28; clone size: -; D gene: -; J gene: TRBJ1-2; CDR3 protein: CASRGAGSNYGYTF; CDR3 DNA: TGTGCCAGCAGGGGGGCTGGTTCTAACTATGGCTACACCTTC
V gene: TRBV7-8; clone size: -; D gene: TRBD1; J gene: TRBJ1-2; CDR3 protein: CASSLNRGQTLGYTF; CDR3 DNA: TGTGCCAGCAGCTTAAACAGGGGGCAAACCCTTGGCTACACCTTC
V gene: TRBV9; clone size: -; D gene: -; J gene: TRBJ1-3; CDR3 protein: CASSVEAGNGNTIYF; CDR3 DNA: TGTGCCAGCAGCGTAGAGGCCGGGAACGGAAACACCATATATTTT
V gene: TRBV10-3; clone size: -; D gene: TRBD1; J gene: TRBJ1-5; CDR3 protein: CAISNTGDRQPQHF; CDR3 DNA: TGTGCCATCAGTAACACAGGGGACCGACAGCCCCAGCATTTT
V gene: TRBV28; clone size: -; D gene: -; J gene: TRBJ1-1; CDR3 protein: CASTSSKRALVTEAFF; CDR3 DNA: TGTGCCAGCACCTCTTCAAAGAGGGCCTTGGTAACTGAAGCTTTCTTT
V gene: TRBV27; clone size: -; D gene: -; J gene: TRBJ1-6; CDR3 protein: CASSFNSYNSPLHF; CDR3 DNA: TGTGCCAGCAGTTTCAACAGCTATAATTCACCCCTCCACTTT
V gene: TRBV4-1; clone size: -; D gene: TRBD2; J gene: TRBJ2-5; CDR3 protein: CASSQVGLAGMETQYF; CDR3 DNA: TGCGCCAGCAGCCAAGTGGGACTAGCGGGAATGGAGACCCAGTACTTC
V gene: TRBV14; clone size: -; D gene: -; J gene: TRBJ2-1; CDR3 protein: CASSLYTRDNEQFF; CDR3 DNA: TGTGCCAGCAGCCTATATACGCGGGACAATGAGCAGTTCTTC
V gene: TRBV7-2; clone size: -; D gene: TRBD2; J gene: TRBJ2-7; CDR3 protein: CASSEVAGVSYEQYF; CDR3 DNA: TGTGCCAGCAGCGAGGTAGCGGGAGTCTCCTACGAGCAGTACTTC
V gene: TRBV14; clone size: -; D gene: TRBD1; J gene: TRBJ1-6; CDR3 protein: CASSQDRGVPLHF; CDR3 DNA: TGTGCCAGCAGCCAAGACAGGGGGGTTCCCCTCCACTTT
V gene: TRBV19; clone size: -; D gene: TRBD1; J gene: TRBJ1-1; CDR3 protein: CASSIDRDGAFF; CDR3 DNA: TGTGCCAGTAGTATCGACAGGGATGGTGCTTTCTTT
V gene: TRBV5-5; clone size: many; D gene: -; J gene: TRBJ1-2; CDR3 protein: CASSFGRSNYGYTF; CDR3 DNA: TGTGCCAGCAGCTTTGGCAGGTCTAACTATGGCTACACCTTC
V gene: TRBV3-1/TRBV3-2; clone size: -; D gene: TRBD1; J gene: TRBJ1-3; CDR3 protein: CASSQEGGQGTNTIYF; CDR3 DNA: TGTGCCAGCAGCCAAGAAGGTGGACAGGGGACAAACACCATATATTTT
V gene: TRBV5-5; clone size: -; D gene: TRBD1; J gene: TRBJ1-6; CDR3 protein: CASSFGTGGSNNSPLHF; CDR3 DNA: TGTGCCAGCAGCTTCGGGACAGGGGGATCCAATAATTCACCCCTCCACTTT
V gene: TRBV5-1; clone size: -; D gene: -; J gene: TRBJ1-2; CDR3 protein: CASSLDQAANYGYTF; CDR3 DNA: TGCGCCAGCAGCTTGGATCAGGCAGCTAACTATGGCTACACCTTC
V gene: TRBV6-2/TRBV6-3; clone size: -; D gene: -; J gene: TRBJ1-4; CDR3 protein: CASSYSISGHQNEKLFF; CDR3 DNA: TGTGCCAGCAGTTACTCGATAAGTGGGCACCAGAATGAAAAACTGTTTTTT
V gene: TRBV5-1; clone size: -; D gene: -; J gene: TRBJ2-4; CDR3 protein: CASSFNPSTGRETKNIQYF; CDR3 DNA: TGCGCCAGCAGCTTCAACCCCTCGACAGGACGAGAGACCAAAAACATTCAGTACTTC
V gene: TRBV3-1/TRBV3-2; clone size: -; D gene: TRBD1; J gene: TRBJ2-7; CDR3 protein: CASSPGQGGYEQYF; CDR3 DNA: TGTGCCAGCAGCCCCGGACAGGGAGGATACGAGCAGTACTTC
V gene: TRBV10-3; clone size: once; D gene: TRBD2; J gene: TRBJ2-3; CDR3 protein: CAIPPLPGLAGIPLGRDTQYF; CDR3 DNA: TGTGCCATCCCTCCACTACCCGGACTAGCGGGAATCCCCTTGGGGCGGGATACGCAGTATTTT
V gene: TRBV7-2; clone size: -; D gene: -; J gene: TRBJ2-1; CDR3 protein: CASSPTSTLYNEQFF; CDR3 DNA: TGTGCCAGCAGCCCGACGTCGACTCTATACAATGAGCAGTTCTTC
V gene: TRBV5-6; clone size: -; D gene: -; J gene: TRBJ1-2; CDR3 protein: CASSMGRRINYGYTF; CDR3 DNA: TGTGCCAGCAGCATGGGACGGAGGATTAACTATGGCTACACCTTC
V gene: TRBV19; clone size: -; D gene: TRBD1; J gene: TRBJ1-2; CDR3 protein: CASLPIADRDYGYTF; CDR3 DNA: TGTGCCAGCCTACCAATCGCCGACAGGGACTATGGCTACACCTTC